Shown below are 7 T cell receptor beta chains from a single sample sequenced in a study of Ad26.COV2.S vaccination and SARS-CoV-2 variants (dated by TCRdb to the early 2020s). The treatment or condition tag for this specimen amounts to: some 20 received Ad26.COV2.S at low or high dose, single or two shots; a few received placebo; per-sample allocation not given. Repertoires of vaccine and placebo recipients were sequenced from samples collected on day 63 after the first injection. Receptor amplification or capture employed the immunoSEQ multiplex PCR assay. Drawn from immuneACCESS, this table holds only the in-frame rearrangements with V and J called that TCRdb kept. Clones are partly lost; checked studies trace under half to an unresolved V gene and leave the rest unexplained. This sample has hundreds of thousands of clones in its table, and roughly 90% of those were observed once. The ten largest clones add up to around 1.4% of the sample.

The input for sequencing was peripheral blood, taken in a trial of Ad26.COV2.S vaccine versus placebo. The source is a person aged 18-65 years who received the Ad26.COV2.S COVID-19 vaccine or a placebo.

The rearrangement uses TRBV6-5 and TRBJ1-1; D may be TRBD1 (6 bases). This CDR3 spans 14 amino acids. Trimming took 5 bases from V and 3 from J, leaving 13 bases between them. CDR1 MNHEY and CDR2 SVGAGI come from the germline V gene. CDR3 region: CASSRTGLDTEAFF. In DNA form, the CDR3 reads TGTGCCAGCAGTCGCACAGGGTTGGACACTGAAGCTTTCTTT.

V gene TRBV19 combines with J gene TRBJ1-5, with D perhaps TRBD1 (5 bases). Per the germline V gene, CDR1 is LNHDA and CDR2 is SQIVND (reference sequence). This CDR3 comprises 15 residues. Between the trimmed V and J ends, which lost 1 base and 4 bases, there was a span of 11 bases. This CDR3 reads CASSIGGGSNQPQHF. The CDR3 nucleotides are TGTGCCAGTAGTATAGGGGGGGGATCAAATCAGCCCCAGCATTTT.

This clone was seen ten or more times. CDR3 in DNA: TGTGCCAGTAGCTCACTCACGGGACAGGGTTTTCAGCCCCAGCATTTT. Translating gives CASSSLTGQGFQPQHF. The chain recombines TRBV19 with TRBJ1-5; 9 bases agree with TRBD1. Germline CDR1 reads LNHDA; CDR2 reads SQIVND (reference sequence). This CDR3 comprises 16 residues. V lost 6 bases and J lost 6; bases outside the gene matches: 12.

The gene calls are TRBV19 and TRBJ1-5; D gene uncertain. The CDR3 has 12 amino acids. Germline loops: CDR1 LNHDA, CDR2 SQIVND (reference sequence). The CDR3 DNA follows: TGTGCTTCGGAGGGCCTCAATCAGCCCCAGCATTTT. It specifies CASEGLNQPQHF. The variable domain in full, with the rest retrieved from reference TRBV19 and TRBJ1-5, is DGGITQSPKYLFRKEGQNVTLSCEQNLNHDAMYWYRQDPGQGLRLIYYSQIVNDFQKGDIAEGYSVSREKKESFPLTVTSAQKNPTAFYLCASEGLNQPQHFGDGTRLSIL.

CDR3 nucleotides: TGTGCTAGTGGGGGGGACAGGCTGAAGGAAAAACTGTTTTTT. Its protein is CASGGDRLKEKLFF. The V and J genes are TRBV12-5 and TRBJ1-4, with 8 bases that match TRBD1. V shed 6 bases and J 8 bases; nucleotides not matched to a gene: 8. The CDR3 consists of 14 residues. CDR1 LGHNT and CDR2 FRNRAP come from the germline V gene.

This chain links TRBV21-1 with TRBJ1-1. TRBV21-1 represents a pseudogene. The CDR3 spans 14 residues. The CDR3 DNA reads TGTGCCAGCAGCCGGCCAATAAAAGATACTGAAGCTTTCTTT. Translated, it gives CASSRPIKDTEAFF.

CDR3 loop: CASSLQYDGELFF. The CDR3 nucleotides read TGCGCCAGCAGCCTACAGTACGACGGGGAGCTGTTTTTT. V usage is TRBV5-1 and J usage is TRBJ2-2, with D unresolved. The CDR3 is 13 residues long. Between the trimmed V and J ends, which lost 4 bases and 7 bases, there was a span of 11 bases. The V gene's germline CDR1 is SGHRS and CDR2 YFSETQ.